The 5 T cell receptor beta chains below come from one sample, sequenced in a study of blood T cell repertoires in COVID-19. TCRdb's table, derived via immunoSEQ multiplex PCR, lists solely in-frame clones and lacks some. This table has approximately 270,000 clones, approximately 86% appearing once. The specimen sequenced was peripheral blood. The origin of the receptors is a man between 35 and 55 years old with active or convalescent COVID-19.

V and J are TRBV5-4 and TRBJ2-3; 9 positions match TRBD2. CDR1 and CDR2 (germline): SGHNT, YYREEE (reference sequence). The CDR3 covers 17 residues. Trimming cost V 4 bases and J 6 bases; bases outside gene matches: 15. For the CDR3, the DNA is TGTGCCAGCAGCCTGGCATTTCTCGGCGGGAGGGTGGATACGCAGTATTTT. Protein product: CASSLAFLGGRVDTQYF.

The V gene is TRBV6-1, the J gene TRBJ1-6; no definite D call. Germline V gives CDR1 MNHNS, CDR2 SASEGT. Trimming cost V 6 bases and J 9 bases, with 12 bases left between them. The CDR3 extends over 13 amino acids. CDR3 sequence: CASRTPSGSPLHF. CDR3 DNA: TGTGCCAGCAGAACCCCTTCAGGTTCACCCCTCCACTTT.

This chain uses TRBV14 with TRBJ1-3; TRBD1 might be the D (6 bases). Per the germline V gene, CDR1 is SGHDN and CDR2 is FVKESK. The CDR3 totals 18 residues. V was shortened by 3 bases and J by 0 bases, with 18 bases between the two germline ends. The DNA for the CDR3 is TGTGCCAGCAGCCATAGGAGGACAGCCTACCTCTCTGGAAACACCATATATTTT. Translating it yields CASSHRRTAYLSGNTIYF.

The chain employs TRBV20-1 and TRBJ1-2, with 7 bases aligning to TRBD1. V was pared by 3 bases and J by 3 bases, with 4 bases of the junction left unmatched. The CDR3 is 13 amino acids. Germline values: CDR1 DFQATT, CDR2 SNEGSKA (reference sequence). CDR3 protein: CSASDRDYYGYTF. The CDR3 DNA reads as TGCAGTGCTAGTGACAGGGATTACTATGGCTACACCTTC.

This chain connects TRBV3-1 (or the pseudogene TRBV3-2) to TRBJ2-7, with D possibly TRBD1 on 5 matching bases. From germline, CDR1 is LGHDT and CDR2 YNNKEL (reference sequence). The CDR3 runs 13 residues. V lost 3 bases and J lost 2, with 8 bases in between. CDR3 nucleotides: TGTGCCAGCAGCCAGGCAGGGCCCTACGAGCAGTACTTC. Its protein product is CASSQAGPYEQYF.